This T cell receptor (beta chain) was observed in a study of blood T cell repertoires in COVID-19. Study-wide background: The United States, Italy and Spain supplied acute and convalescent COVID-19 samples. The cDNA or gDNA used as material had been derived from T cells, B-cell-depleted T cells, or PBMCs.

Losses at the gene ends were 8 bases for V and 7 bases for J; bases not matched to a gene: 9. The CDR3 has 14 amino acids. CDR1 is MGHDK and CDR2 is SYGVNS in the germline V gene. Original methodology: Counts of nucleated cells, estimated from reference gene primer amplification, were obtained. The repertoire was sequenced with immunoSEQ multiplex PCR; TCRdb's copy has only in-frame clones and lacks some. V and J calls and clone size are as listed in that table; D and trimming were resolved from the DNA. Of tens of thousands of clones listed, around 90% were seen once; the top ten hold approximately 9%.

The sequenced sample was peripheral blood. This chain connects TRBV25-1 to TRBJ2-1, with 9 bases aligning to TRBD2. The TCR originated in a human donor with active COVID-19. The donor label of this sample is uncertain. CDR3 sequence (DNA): TGTGCCAGCTCTCTAGCGGGATATTGGAATGAGCAGTTCTTC. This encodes CASSLAGYWNEQFF.